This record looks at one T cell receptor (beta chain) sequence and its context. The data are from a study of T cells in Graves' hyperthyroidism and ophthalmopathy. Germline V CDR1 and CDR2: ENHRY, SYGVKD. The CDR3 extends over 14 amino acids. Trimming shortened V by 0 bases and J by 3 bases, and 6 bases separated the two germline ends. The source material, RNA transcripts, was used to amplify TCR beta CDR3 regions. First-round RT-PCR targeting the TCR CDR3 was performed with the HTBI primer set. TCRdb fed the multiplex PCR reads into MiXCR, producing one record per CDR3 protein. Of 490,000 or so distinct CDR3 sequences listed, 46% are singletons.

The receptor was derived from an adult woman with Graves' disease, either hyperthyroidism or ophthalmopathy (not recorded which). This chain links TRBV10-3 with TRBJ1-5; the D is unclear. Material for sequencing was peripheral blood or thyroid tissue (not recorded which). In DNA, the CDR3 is TGTGCCATCAGTGAGTCTGTGTACAATCAGCCCCAGCATTTT. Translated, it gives CAISESVYNQPQHF.